These T cell receptor beta chains were read from a single sample in a study of T cell responses to AZD1222 COVID-19 vaccine. Profiled with immunoSEQ multiplex PCR; TCRdb holds only in-frame clones, not every one. There are under 150,000 clones in the sample; about 91% occur only once, and about 15% lies in the top ten. The specimen comprised peripheral blood, sampled on day 0 of AZD1222 vaccination. The source of these receptors is an adult in good health. CDR3s include the opening cysteine and the closing phenylalanine or tryptophan.

v_call: TRBV7-9
j_call: TRBJ1-6
cdr3_aa: CASSLVAGVSSYNSPLHF

v_call: TRBV6-5
j_call: TRBJ2-1
cdr3_aa: CASTSPNSYNEQFF

v_call: TRBV5-3
j_call: TRBJ1-5
cdr3_aa: CARSSGTGRRNQPQHF

v_call: TRBV5-1
j_call: TRBJ2-7
cdr3_aa: CASSLQQGGEQYF

v_call: TRBV14
j_call: TRBJ2-1
cdr3_aa: CASSQDRGRLDKQFF

v_call: TRBV10-3
j_call: TRBJ1-3
cdr3_aa: CAIKASGDSGNTIYF

v_call: TRBV28
j_call: TRBJ2-1
cdr3_aa: CASSLSGLPYNEQFF

v_call: TRBV2
j_call: TRBJ1-6
cdr3_aa: CASTGTGVVNSPLHF

v_call: TRBV27
j_call: TRBJ1-5
cdr3_aa: CASSPRGEGNQPQHF

v_call: TRBV7-2
j_call: TRBJ1-1
cdr3_aa: CASSLTGTESFF

v_call: TRBV9
j_call: TRBJ2-6
cdr3_aa: CASSLSRDGANVLTF

v_call: TRBV29-1
j_call: TRBJ1-4
cdr3_aa: CSGQGPNEKLFF

v_call: TRBV5-1
j_call: TRBJ1-3
cdr3_aa: CASSLGGTGNTIYF

v_call: TRBV5-6
j_call: TRBJ1-1
cdr3_aa: CASSLVPGTPEAFF

v_call: TRBV28
j_call: TRBJ2-7
cdr3_aa: CASSSLDFTGSYEQYF

v_call: TRBV19
j_call: TRBJ1-2
cdr3_aa: CASSIRPGRGYTF

v_call: TRBV5-1
j_call: TRBJ1-4
cdr3_aa: CASRRSSQGTTNEKLFF

v_call: TRBV4-2
j_call: TRBJ2-2
cdr3_aa: CASSQHMRAGELFF

v_call: TRBV21-1
j_call: TRBJ1-5
cdr3_aa: CASSNPGDSNQPQHF

v_call: TRBV6-4
j_call: TRBJ1-1
cdr3_aa: CASSDSPGQGRAAFF

v_call: TRBV12-5
j_call: TRBJ2-3
cdr3_aa: CASGLADSPGTDTQYF

v_call: TRBV5-1
j_call: TRBJ2-1
cdr3_aa: CASSLGTSGGSPYNEQFF

v_call: TRBV5-1
j_call: TRBJ2-2
cdr3_aa: CASSLTGNVDTGELFF

v_call: TRBV6-5
j_call: TRBJ2-3
cdr3_aa: CASSYVLAPDTQYF

v_call: TRBV18
j_call: TRBJ2-7
cdr3_aa: CASSEDRARYEQYF

v_call: TRBV10-3
j_call: TRBJ2-7
cdr3_aa: CAIGGLSYEQYF